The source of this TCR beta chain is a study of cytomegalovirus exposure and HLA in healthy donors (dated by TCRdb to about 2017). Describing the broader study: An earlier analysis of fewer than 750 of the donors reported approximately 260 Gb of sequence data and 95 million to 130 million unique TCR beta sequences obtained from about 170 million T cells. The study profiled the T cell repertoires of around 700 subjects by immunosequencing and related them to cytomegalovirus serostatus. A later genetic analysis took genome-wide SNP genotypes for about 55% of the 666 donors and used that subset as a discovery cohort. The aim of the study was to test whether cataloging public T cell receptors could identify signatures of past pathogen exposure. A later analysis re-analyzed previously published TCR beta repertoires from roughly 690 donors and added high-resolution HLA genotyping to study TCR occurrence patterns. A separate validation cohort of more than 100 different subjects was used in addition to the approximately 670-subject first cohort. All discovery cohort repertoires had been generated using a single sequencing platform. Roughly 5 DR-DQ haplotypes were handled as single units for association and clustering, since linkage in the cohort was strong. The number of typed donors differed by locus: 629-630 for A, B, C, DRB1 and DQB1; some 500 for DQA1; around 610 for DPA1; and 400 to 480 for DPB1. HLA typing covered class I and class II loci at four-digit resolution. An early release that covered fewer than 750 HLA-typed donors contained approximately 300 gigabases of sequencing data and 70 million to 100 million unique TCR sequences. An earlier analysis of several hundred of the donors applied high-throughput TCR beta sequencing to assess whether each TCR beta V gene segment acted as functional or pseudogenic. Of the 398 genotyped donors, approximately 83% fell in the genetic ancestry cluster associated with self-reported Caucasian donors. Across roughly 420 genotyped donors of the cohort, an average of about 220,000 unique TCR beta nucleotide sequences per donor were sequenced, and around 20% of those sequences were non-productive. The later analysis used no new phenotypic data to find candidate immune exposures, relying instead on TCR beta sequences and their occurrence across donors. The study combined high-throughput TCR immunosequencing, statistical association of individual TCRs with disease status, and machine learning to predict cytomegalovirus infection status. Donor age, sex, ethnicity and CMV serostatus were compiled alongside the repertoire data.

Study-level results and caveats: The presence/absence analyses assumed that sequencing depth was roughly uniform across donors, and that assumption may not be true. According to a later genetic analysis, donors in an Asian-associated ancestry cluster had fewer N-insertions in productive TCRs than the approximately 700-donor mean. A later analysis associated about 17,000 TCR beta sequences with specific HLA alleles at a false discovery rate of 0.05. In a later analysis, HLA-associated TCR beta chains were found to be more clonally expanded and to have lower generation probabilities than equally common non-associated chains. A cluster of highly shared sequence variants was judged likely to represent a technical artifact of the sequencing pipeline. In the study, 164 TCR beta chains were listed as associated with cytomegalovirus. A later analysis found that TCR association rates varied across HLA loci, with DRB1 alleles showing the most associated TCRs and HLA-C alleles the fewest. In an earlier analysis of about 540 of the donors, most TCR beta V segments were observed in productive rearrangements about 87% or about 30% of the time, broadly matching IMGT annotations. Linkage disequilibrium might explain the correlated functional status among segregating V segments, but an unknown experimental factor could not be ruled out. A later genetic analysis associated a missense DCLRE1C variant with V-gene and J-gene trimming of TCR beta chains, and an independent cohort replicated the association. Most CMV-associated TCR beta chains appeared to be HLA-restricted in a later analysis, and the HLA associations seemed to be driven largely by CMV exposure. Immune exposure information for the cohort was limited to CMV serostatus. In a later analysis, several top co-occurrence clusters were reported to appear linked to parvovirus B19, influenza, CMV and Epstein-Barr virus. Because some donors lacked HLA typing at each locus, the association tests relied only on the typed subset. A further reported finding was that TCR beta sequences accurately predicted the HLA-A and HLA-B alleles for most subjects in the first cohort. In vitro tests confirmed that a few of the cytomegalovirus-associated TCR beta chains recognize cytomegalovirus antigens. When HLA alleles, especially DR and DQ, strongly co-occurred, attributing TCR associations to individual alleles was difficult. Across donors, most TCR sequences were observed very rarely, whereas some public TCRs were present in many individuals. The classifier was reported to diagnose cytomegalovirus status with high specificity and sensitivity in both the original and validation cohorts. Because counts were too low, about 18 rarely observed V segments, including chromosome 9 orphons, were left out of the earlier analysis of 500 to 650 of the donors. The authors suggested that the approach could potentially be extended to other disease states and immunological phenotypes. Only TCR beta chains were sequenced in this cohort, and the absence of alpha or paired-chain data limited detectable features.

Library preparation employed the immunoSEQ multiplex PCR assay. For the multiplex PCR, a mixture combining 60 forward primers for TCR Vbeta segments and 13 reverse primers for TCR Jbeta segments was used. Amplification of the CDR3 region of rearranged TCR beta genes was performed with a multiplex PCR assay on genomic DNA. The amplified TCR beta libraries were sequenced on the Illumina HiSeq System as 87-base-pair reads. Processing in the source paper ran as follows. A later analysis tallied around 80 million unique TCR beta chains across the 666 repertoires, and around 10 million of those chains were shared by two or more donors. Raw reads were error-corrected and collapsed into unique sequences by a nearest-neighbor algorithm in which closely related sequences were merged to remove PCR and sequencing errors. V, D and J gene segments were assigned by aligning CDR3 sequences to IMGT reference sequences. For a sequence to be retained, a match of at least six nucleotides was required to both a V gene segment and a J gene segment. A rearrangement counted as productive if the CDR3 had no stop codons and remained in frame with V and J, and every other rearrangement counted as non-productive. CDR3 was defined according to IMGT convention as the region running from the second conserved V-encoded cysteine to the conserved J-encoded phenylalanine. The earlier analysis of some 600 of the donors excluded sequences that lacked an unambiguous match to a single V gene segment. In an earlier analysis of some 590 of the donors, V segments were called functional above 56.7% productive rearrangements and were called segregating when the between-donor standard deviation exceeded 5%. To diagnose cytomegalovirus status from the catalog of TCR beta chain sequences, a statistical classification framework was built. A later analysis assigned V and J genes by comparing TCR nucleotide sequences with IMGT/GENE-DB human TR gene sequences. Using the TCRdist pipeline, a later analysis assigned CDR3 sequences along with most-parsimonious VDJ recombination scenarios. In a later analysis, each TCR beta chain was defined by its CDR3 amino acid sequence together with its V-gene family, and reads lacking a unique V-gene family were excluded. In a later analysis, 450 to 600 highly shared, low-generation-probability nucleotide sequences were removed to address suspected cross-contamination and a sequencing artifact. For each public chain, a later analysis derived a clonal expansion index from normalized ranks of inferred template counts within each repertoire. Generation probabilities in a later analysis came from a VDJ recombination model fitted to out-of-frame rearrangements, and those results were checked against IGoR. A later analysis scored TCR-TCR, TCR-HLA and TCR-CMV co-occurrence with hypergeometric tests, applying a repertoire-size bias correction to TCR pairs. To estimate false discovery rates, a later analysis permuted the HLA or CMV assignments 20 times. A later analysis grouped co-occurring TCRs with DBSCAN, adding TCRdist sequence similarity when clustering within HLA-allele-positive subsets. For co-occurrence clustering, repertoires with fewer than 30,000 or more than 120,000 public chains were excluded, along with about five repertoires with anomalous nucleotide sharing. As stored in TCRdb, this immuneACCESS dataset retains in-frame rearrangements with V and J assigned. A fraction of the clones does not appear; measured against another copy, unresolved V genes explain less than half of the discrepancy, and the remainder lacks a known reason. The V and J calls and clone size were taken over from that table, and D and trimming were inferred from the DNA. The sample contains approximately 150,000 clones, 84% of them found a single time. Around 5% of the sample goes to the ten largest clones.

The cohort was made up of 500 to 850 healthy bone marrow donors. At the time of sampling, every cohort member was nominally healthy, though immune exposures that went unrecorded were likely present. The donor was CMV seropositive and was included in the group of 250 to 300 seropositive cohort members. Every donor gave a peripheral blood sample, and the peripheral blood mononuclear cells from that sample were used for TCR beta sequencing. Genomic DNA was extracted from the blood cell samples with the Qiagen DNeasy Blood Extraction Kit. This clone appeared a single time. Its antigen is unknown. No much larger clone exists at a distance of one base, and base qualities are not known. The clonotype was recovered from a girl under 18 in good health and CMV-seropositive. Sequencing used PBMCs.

For the CDR3, the sequence is CASNDRGPEAEQFF. The DNA sequence is as follows: TGTGCCAGCAACGACAGGGGACCTGAGGCGGAGCAGTTCTTC. This chain is built from TRBV6-1 and TRBJ2-1, and 8 junctional nucleotides match TRBD1. The CDR3 goes from the cysteine to the phenylalanine over 14 residues. Only the CDR3 DNA is retained, 42 bases long and in frame from the first base. Via the germline V gene, CDR1 is MNHNS and CDR2 SASEGT. Trimmed from V: 7 bases; trimmed from J: 10 bases; junction bases lacking a gene match: 12.